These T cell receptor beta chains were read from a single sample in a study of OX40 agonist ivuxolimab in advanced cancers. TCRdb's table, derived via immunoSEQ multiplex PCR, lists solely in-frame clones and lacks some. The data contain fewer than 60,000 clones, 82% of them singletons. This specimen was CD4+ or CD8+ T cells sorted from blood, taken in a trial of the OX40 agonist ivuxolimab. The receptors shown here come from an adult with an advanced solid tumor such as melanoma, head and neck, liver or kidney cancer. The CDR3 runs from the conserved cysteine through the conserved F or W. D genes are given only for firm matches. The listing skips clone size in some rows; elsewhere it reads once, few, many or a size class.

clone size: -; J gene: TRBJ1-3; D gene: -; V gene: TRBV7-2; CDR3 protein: CASSLSPPGLSGNTIYF; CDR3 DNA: TGTGCCAGCAGCTTAAGTCCGCCAGGGCTCTCTGGAAACACCATATATTTT
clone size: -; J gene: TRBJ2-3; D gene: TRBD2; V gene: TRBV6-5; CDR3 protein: CASTREGTDTQYF; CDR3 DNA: TGTGCCAGCACCCGGGAGGGCACAGATACGCAGTATTTT
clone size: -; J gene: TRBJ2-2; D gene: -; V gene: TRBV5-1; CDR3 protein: CASSFGTQSTGELFF; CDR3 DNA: TGCGCCAGCAGCTTCGGGACTCAATCCACCGGGGAGCTGTTTTTT
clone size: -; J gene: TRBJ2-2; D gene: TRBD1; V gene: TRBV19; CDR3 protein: CASSRGQSHTGELFF; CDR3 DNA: TGTGCCAGTAGTAGGGGACAGTCCCACACCGGGGAGCTGTTTTTT
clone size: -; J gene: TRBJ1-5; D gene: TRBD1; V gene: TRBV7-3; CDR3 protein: CASSLDRNQPQHF; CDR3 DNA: TGTGCCAGCAGCTTGGACAGGAATCAGCCCCAGCATTTT
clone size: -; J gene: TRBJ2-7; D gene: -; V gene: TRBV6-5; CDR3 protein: CASSYDHYEQYF; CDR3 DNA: TGTGCCAGCAGTTACGACCACTACGAGCAGTACTTC
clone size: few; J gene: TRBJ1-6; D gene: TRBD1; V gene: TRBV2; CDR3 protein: CASSLGQGSPLHF; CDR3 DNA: TGTGCCAGCAGTCTTGGACAGGGTTCACCCCTCCACTTT
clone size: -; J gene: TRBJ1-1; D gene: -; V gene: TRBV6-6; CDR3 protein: CASRSFLGTEAFF; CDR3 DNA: TGTGCCAGCAGATCCTTCCTTGGCACTGAAGCTTTCTTT
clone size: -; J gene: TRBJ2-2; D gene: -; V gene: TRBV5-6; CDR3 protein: CASSPWASYRDTGELFF; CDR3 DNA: TGTGCCAGCAGCCCTTGGGCCTCTTATAGGGACACCGGGGAGCTGTTTTTT
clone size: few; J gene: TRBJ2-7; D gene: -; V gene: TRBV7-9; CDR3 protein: CASLAPGGYEQYF; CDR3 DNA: TGTGCCAGCTTAGCGCCAGGTGGCTACGAGCAGTACTTC
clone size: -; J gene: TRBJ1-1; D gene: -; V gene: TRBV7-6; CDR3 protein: CASSLTLGHTEAFF; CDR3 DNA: TGTGCCAGCAGCTTAACTTTGGGGCACACTGAAGCTTTCTTT
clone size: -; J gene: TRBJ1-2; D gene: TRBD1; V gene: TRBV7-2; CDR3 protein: CASSLTRSPGGGYTF; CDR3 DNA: TGTGCCAGCAGCTTAACACGGTCCCCAGGGGGTGGCTACACCTTC
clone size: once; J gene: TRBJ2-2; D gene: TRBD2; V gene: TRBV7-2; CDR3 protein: CASSRSGGAIGELFF; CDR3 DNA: TGTGCCAGCAGCCGGAGCGGGGGGGCGATCGGGGAGCTGTTTTTT
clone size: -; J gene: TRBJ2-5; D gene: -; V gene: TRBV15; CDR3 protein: CATSRNRKETQYF; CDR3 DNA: TGTGCCACCAGCAGAAACAGGAAAGAGACCCAGTACTTC
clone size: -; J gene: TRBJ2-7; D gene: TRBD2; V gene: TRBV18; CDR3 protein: CASSPLGTSGTNTYEQYF; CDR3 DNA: TGTGCCAGCTCACCACTAGGGACTAGCGGAACTAACACCTACGAGCAGTACTTC
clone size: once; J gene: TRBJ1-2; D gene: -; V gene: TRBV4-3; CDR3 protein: CASRSTVDGYTF; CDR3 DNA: TGCGCCAGCCGAAGTACCGTGGATGGCTACACCTTC
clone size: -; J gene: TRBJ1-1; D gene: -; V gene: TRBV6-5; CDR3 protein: CASSSPGTRTEAFF; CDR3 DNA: TGTGCCAGCAGTTCACCCGGGACAAGGACTGAAGCTTTCTTT
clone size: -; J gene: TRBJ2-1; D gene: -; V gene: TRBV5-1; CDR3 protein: CASSLVRDNNEQFF; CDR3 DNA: TGCGCCAGCAGCTTGGTCAGGGATAACAATGAGCAGTTCTTC
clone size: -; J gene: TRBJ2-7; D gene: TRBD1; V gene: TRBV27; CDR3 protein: CASSLLQGAGEQYF; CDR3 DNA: TGTGCCAGCAGTTTACTACAGGGGGCGGGTGAGCAGTACTTC
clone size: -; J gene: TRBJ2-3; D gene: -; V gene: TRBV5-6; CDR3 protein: CASSLVGQGPDTQYF; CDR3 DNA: TGTGCCAGCAGCTTGGTGGGGCAGGGACCAGATACGCAGTATTTT
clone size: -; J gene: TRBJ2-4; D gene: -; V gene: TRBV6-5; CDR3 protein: CASSEQNRNIQYF; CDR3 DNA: TGTGCCAGCAGTGAACAGAACAGAAACATTCAGTACTTC
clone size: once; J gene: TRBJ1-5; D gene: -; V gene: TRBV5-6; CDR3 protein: CASSPRQTNQPQHF; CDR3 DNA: TGTGCCAGCAGCCCCCGACAGACTAATCAGCCCCAGCATTTT
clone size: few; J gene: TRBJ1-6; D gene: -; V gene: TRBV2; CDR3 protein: CASSVRAGRRNSPLHF; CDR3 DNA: TGTGCCAGCAGTGTACGTGCCGGCCGGAGGAATTCACCCCTCCACTTT
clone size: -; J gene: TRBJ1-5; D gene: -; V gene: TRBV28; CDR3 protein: CASRQARVEGFQPQHF; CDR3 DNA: TGTGCCAGCAGGCAAGCCCGGGTGGAGGGGTTTCAGCCCCAGCATTTT
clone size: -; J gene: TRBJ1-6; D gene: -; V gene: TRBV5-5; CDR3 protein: CASSLAPNTNNSPLHF; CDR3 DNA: TGTGCCAGCAGCTTGGCCCCTAACACCAATAATTCACCCCTCCACTTT
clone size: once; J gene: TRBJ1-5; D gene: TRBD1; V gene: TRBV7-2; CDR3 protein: CASRRDRGSNQPQHF; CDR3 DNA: TGTGCCAGCAGACGGGACAGGGGAAGCAATCAGCCCCAGCATTTT
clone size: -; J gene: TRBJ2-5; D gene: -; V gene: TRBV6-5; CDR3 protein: CASRWRQETQYF; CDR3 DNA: TGTGCCAGCCGTTGGAGACAAGAGACCCAGTACTTC
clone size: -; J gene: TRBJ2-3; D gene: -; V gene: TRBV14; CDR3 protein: CASSQELVGRERNTQYF; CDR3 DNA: TGTGCCAGCAGCCAAGAATTGGTGGGACGGGAGCGAAATACGCAGTATTTT
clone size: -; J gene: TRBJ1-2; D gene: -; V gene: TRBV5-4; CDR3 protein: CASSFQENYGYTF; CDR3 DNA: TGTGCCAGCAGCTTCCAGGAGAACTATGGCTACACCTTC
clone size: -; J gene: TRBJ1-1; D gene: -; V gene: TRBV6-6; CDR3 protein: CASCCNTEAFF; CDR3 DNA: TGTGCCAGCTGTTGTAACACTGAAGCTTTCTTT
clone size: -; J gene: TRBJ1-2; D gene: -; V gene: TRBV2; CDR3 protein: CASSSQGTGYTF; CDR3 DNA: TGTGCCAGCAGTTCACAGGGTACTGGCTACACCTTC
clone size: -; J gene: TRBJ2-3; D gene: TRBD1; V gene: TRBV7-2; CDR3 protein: CASSRDRGFSDTQYF; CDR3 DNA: TGTGCCAGCAGCCGGGACAGGGGGTTTTCAGATACGCAGTATTTT
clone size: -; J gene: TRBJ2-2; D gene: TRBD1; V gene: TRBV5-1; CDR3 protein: CASSLEIGTVNTGELFF; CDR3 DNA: TGCGCCAGCAGCTTGGAAATAGGGACAGTTAACACCGGGGAGCTGTTTTTT
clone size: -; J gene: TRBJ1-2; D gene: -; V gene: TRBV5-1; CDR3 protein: CASSSNDGVRGYTF; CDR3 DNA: TGCGCCAGCAGCTCGAATGATGGGGTCCGGGGCTACACCTTC
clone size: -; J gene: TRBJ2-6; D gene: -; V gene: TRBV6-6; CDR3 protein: CASRLTGANVLTF; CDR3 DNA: TGTGCCAGCCGCCTTACTGGGGCCAACGTCCTGACTTTC
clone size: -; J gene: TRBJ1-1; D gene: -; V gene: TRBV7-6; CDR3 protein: CASSPRMNTEAFF; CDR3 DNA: TGTGCCAGCAGCCCCCGAATGAACACTGAAGCTTTCTTT
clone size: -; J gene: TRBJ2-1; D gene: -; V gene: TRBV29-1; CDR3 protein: CSVKGIGNEQFF; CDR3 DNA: TGCAGCGTTAAGGGCATCGGCAATGAGCAGTTCTTC
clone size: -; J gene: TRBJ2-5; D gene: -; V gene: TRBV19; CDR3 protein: CASSNPGAQETQYF; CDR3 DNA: TGTGCCAGTAGTAACCCAGGGGCGCAAGAGACCCAGTACTTC
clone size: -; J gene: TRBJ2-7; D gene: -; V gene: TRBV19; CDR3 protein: CASSMASSYEQYF; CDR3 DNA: TGTGCCAGTAGTATGGCGAGCTCCTACGAGCAGTACTTC
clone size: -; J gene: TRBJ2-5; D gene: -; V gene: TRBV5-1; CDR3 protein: CASSQRSTGPQETQYF; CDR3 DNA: TGCGCCAGCAGCCAGAGGAGCACCGGGCCGCAAGAGACCCAGTACTTC
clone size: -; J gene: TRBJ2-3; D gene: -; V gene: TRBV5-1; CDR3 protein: CASSLGSFASPGYF; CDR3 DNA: TGCGCCAGCAGCTTGGGTTCCTTCGCGTCCCCGGGATATTTT
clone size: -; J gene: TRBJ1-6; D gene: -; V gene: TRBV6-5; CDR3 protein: CASSYTAGSLGPLHF; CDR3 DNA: TGTGCCAGCAGTTACACGGCAGGGAGTCTTGGCCCCCTCCACTTT
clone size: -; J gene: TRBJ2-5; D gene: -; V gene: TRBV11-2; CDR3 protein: CASSGGLQETQYF; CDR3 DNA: TGTGCCAGCAGCGGCGGGCTTCAAGAGACCCAGTACTTC
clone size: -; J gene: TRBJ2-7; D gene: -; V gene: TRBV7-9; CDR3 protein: CASSLGTNYEQYF; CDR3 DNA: TGTGCCAGCAGCCTTGGGACCAACTACGAGCAGTACTTC
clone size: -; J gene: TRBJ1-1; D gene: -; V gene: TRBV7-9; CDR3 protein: CASSHGGGTEAFF; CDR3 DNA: TGTGCCAGCAGCCACGGGGGCGGGACTGAAGCTTTCTTT
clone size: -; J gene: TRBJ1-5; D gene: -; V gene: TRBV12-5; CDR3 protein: CASDDLRTVGISNQPQHF; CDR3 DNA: TGTGCTAGTGATGACCTCCGGACAGTGGGTATTAGCAATCAGCCCCAGCATTTT